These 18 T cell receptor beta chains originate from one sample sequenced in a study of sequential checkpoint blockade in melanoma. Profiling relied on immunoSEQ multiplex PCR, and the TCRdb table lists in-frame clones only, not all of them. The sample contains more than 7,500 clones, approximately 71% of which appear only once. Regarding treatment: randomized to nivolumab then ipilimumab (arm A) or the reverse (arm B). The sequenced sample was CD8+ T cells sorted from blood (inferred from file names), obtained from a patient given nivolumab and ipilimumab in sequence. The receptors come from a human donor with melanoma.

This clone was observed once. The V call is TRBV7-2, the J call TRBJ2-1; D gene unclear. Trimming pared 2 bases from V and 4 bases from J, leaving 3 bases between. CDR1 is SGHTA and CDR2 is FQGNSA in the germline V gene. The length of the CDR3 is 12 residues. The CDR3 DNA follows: TGTGCCAGCAGCTTATATTACAATGAGCAGTTCTTC. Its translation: CASSLYYNEQFF.

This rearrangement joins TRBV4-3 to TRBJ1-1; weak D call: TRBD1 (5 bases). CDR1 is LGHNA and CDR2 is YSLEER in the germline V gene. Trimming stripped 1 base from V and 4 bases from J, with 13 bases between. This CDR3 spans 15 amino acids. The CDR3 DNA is TGCGCCAGCAGCCAAGTGTTGGGGCCCCTCACTGAAGCTTTCTTT. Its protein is CASSQVLGPLTEAFF.

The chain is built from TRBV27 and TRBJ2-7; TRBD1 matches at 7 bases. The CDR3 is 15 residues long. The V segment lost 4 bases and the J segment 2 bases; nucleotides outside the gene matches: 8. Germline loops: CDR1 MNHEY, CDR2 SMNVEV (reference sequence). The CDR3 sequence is CASSYRQGKAYEQYF. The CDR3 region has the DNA TGTGCCAGCAGTTATCGACAGGGCAAAGCCTACGAGCAGTACTTC.

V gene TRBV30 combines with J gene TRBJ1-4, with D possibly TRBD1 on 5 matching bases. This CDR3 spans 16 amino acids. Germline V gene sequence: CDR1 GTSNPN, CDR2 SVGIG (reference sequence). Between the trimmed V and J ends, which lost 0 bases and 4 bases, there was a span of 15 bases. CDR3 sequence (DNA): TGTGCCTGGAGTGTACCGTGGGGGGGAGGTAATGAAAAACTGTTTTTT. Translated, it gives CAWSVPWGGGNEKLFF.

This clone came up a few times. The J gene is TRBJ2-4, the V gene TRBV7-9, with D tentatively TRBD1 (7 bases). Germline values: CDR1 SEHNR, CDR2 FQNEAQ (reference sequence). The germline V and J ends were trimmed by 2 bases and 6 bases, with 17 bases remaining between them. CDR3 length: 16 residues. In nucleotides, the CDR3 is TGTGCCAGCAGCTTAAAAACAGGGGCCGGGAGAAACATTCAGTACTTC. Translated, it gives CASSLKTGAGRNIQYF.

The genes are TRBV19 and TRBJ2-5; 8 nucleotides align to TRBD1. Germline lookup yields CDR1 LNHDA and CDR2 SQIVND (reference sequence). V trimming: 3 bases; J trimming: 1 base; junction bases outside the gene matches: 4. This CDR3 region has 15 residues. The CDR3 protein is CASSMDRDIQETQYF. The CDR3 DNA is TGTGCCAGTAGTATGGACAGGGATATCCAAGAGACCCAGTACTTC.

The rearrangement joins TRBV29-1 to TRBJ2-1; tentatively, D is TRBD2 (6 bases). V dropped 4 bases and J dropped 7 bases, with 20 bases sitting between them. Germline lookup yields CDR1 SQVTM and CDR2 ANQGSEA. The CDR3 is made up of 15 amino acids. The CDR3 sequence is CSVVPVVGSRNEQFF. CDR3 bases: TGCAGCGTTGTGCCTGTGGTCGGGAGTAGGAATGAGCAGTTCTTC.

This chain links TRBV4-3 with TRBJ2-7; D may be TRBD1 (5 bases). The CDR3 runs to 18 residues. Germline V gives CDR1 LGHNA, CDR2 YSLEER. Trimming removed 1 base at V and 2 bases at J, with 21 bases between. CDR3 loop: CASSQAILRQTQTYEQYF. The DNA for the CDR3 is TGCGCCAGCAGCCAAGCGATTCTACGACAGACGCAGACCTACGAGCAGTACTTC.

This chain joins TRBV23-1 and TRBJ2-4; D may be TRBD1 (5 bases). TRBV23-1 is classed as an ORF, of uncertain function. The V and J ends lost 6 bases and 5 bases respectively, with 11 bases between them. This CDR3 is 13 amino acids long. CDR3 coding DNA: TGCGCCAGCAGCCTCACAGGAGAAAACATTCAGTACTTC. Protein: CASSLTGENIQYF.

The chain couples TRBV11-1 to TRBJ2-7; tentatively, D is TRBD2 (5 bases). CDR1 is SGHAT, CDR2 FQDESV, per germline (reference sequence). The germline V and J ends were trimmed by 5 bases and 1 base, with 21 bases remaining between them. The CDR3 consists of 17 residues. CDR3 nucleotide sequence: TGTGCCAGCAGCCACCGGGCCGGACTTTCCGAATCCTACGAGCAGTACTTC. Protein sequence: CASSHRAGLSESYEQYF.

CDR3 in amino acids: CASSATGGETTEAFF. In DNA form, the CDR3 reads TGTGCCAGCAGCGCCACAGGGGGCGAGACCACTGAAGCTTTCTTT. The gene calls are TRBV13 and TRBJ1-1, with 9 positions matching TRBD1. In germline, CDR1 is PRHDT, CDR2 FYEKMQ (reference sequence). The V and J ends lost 5 bases and 4 bases, in that order; junction bases with no gene match: 8. The CDR3 covers 15 residues.

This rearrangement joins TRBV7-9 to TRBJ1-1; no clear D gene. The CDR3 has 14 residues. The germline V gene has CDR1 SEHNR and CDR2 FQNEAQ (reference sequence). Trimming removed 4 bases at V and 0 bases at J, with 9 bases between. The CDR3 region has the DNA TGTGCCAGCAGCTCATCAGAGGTGAACACTGAAGCTTTCTTT. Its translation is CASSSSEVNTEAFF.

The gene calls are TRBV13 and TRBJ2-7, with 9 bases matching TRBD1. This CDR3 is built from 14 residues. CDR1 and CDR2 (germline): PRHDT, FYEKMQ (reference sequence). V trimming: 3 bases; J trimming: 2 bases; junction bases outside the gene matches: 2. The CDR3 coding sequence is TGTGCCAGCAGCTTTGGACAGGGGACCTACGAGCAGTACTTC. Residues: CASSFGQGTYEQYF.

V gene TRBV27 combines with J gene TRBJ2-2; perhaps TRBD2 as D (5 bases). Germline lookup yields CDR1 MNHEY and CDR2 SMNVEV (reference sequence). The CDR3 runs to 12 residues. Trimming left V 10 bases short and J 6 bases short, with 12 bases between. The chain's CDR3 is CATRRGPGELFF. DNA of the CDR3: TGTGCCACCAGACGGGGTCCCGGGGAGCTGTTTTTT.

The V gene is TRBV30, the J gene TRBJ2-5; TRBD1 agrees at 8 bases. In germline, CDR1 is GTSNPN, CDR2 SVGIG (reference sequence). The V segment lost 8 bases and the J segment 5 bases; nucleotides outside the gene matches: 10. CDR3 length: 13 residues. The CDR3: CAGKTGAGETQYF. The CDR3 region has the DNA TGTGCCGGCAAGACAGGGGCCGGGGAGACCCAGTACTTC.

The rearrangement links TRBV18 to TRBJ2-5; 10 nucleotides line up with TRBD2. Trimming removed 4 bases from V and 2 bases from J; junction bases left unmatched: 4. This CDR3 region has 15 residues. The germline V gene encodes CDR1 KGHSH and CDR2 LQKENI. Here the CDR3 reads CASSLLTSGQETQYF. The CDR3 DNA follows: TGTGCCAGCTCACTCCTGACTAGCGGGCAAGAGACCCAGTACTTC.

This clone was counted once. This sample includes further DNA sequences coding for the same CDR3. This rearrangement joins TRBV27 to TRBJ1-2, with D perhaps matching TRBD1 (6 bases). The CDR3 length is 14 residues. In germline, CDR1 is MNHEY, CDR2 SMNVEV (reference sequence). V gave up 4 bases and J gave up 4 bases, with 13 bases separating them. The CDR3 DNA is TGTGCCAGCAGTTCACAGGGTTTTGGCTATGGCTACACCTTC. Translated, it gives CASSSQGFGYGYTF.

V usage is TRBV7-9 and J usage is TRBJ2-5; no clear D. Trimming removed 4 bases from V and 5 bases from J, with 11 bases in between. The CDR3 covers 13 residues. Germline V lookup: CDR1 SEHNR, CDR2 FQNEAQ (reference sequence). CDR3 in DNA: TGTGCCAGCAGCTGGGTAGACGGGGAGACCCAGTACTTC. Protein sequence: CASSWVDGETQYF.